These 32 T cell receptor beta chains were sequenced from one sample in a study of cytomegalovirus exposure and HLA in healthy donors (dated by TCRdb to the late 2010s). Preparation of the library involved the immunoSEQ multiplex PCR assay. For the multiplex PCR, a mixture combining 60 forward primers for TCR Vbeta segments and 13 reverse primers for TCR Jbeta segments was used. The clones in this table, taken by TCRdb from immuneACCESS, are in-frame only. Not every clone is retained; where verified, under half of the shortfall comes from an unresolved V gene, and the cause of the rest is unknown. For this sample there are some 130,000 clones; over 70% appear just once. Around 3.1% of the sample is taken by the ten largest. Material: PBMCs. The origin of the receptors is a man aged 35 to 55 in good health and CMV-seronegative.

This sequence joins TRBV4-1 and TRBJ2-3; no clear D. The V end lost 0 bases, the J end lost 2 bases, and 6 bases lay between the germline ends. Germline V CDR1 and CDR2: MGHRA, YSYEKL. This CDR3 region has 14 residues. CDR3 DNA: TGCGCCAGCAGCCAAGACTCTCCCACAGATACGCAGTATTTT. Translating it yields CASSQDSPTDTQYF.

This chain connects TRBV25-1 to TRBJ2-7; no firm D call. This CDR3 has 14 amino acids. CDR1 is MGHDK, CDR2 SYGVNS, per germline. Trimming stripped 5 bases from V and 3 bases from J, with 14 bases between. The CDR3 coding sequence is TGTGCCAGCAGTCCGGAACTAAGAAGCTACGAGCAGTACTTC. This translates into CASSPELRSYEQYF.

The chain is built from TRBV6-1 and TRBJ1-3, with D possibly being TRBD1 (5 bases). Trimming removed 3 bases from V and 2 bases from J, with 8 bases in between. Germline-derived CDR1 and CDR2 are MNHNS and SASEGT. The length of the CDR3 is 14 residues. For the CDR3, the DNA is TGTGCCAGCAGTGAGTGGGGGGCTGGAAACACCATATATTTT. Translation: CASSEWGAGNTIYF.

This chain uses TRBV25-1 with TRBJ2-5; 8 bases agree with TRBD2. Germline V gene lookup returns CDR1 MGHDK and CDR2 SYGVNS. V lost 4 bases and J lost 1; bases outside the gene matches: 5. The CDR3 totals 15 residues. The CDR3 sequence: CASSGLSGVQETQYF. The CDR3 nucleotides are TGTGCCAGCAGTGGCCTTAGCGGGGTCCAAGAGACCCAGTACTTC.

This chain links TRBV9 with TRBJ2-5, with a possible D match to TRBD1 (5 bases). V lost 3 bases and J 1 base, leaving 13 bases between the germline ends. The CDR3 is 15 amino acids. The germline V gene has CDR1 SGDLS and CDR2 YYNGEE. The CDR3 reads CASSASGFPQETQYF. The CDR3 region has the DNA TGTGCCAGCAGCGCATCAGGGTTCCCCCAAGAGACCCAGTACTTC. Full variable domain (rest looked up from reference TRBV9 and TRBJ2-5): DSGVTQTPKHLITATGQRVTLRCSPRSGDLSVYWYQQSLDQGLQFLIQYYNGEERAKGNILERFSAQQFPDLHSELNLSSLELGDSALYFCASSASGFPQETQYFGPGTRLLVL.

The table lists this clone with a count of one. The rearrangement links TRBV7-3 to TRBJ2-2, with 7 nucleotides matching TRBD1. Germline V gives CDR1 SGHTA, CDR2 FQGTGA. The V and J ends lost 5 bases and 0 bases, in that order; junction bases with no gene match: 9. The CDR3 extends over 17 amino acids. The CDR3 nucleotides are TGTGCCAGCAGCACAAGGACAGGCACAGCGAACACCGGGGAGCTGTTTTTT. It encodes CASSTRTGTANTGELFF.

This chain joins TRBV28 and TRBJ1-5, with TRBD1 matching 7 bases. CDR1 is MDHEN and CDR2 is SYDVKM in the germline V gene. The CDR3 extends over 15 amino acids. Germline trimming cut 3 bases from V and 6 bases from J; bases unmatched to any gene: 8. Here the CDR3 reads CASSFVDRDLQPQHF. The CDR3 nucleotides read TGTGCCAGCAGTTTCGTCGACAGGGATCTTCAGCCCCAGCATTTT.

This chain links TRBV30 with TRBJ2-7; TRBD2 is a possible D gene (6 bases). The CDR3 runs to 18 residues. V lost 2 bases and J 1 base, leaving 24 bases between the germline ends. Germline CDR1 reads GTSNPN; CDR2 reads SVGIG (reference sequence). The CDR3 loop is CAWSRDWVGGDLSYEQYF. The CDR3 bases are TGTGCCTGGAGTAGGGATTGGGTTGGCGGGGACCTATCCTACGAGCAGTACTTC.

The rearrangement links TRBV6-5 to TRBJ2-1; 15 nucleotides align to TRBD2. Germline CDR1 and CDR2: MNHEY and SVGAGI. The CDR3 consists of 15 residues. J gave up 12 bases and V 6 bases, and 9 bases lay outside the gene matches. CDR3 DNA sequence: TGTGCCAGCAGCTCGGGACTAGCGGGGGGTATTGGGCAGTTCTTC. Translating it yields CASSSGLAGGIGQFF.

The chain recombines TRBV13 with TRBJ2-3; D uncertain. Trimming cost V 4 bases and J 6 bases, with 5 bases left between them. The CDR3 extends over 11 amino acids. The germline V gene has CDR1 PRHDT and CDR2 FYEKMQ (reference sequence). The chain's CDR3 is CASSYSDTQYF. The CDR3 DNA is TGTGCCAGCAGCTATTCGGATACGCAGTATTTT.

This clone has just one count. This chain uses TRBV18 with TRBJ2-3, with 13 positions matching TRBD2. There are 19 residues in the CDR3. The ends lost 6 bases at V and 3 bases at J; junction bases unmatched: 15. Germline-derived CDR1 and CDR2 are KGHSH and LQKENI. Here the CDR3 DNA reads TGTGCCAGCTCGCCTCGACGGGTGACTAGCGGGAGGAATACAGATACGCAGTATTTT. Translating it yields CASSPRRVTSGRNTDTQYF.

This CDR3 reads CASKGTDNQPQHF. Written as DNA, the CDR3 is TGTGCCAGCAAGGGGACAGACAATCAGCCCCAGCATTTT. The chain carries TRBV2 and TRBJ1-5; 7 nucleotides agree with TRBD1. Per the germline V gene, CDR1 is SNHLY and CDR2 is FYNNEI. V dropped 7 bases and J dropped 3; count of bases not matched to a gene: 3. This CDR3 contains 13 residues. Filled out from reference TRBV2 and TRBJ1-5, the complete variable domain reads EPEVTQTPSHQVTQMGQEVILRCVPISNHLYFYWYRQILGQKVEFLVSFYNNEISEKSEIFDDQFSVERPDGSNFTLKIRSTKLEDSAMYFCASKGTDNQPQHFGDGTRLSIL.

This clone has a count of ten or more. The genes are TRBV6-5 and TRBJ2-3; the match to TRBD2 covers 12 bases. Germline values: CDR1 MNHEY, CDR2 SVGAGI. This CDR3 contains 16 residues. With V trimmed by 4 bases and J by 4 bases, 6 bases remained unmatched. The CDR3 sequence: CASSSLTSGSPDTQYF. CDR3 in DNA: TGTGCCAGCAGTTCTCTGACTAGCGGGAGTCCAGATACGCAGTATTTT.

The V gene is TRBV7-3, the J gene TRBJ2-1; D is possibly TRBD1 (5 bases). This CDR3 comprises 16 residues. CDR1 and CDR2 from the germline V gene are SGHTA and FQGTGA. The ends were cut back, 1 base at V and 11 bases at J, with 21 bases in the middle. CDR3 sequence reads: CASSLIGTGKGDKQFF. In nucleotides, the CDR3 is TGTGCCAGCAGCTTAATAGGTACAGGAAAAGGCGATAAGCAGTTCTTC. The variable domain in full, with the rest retrieved from reference TRBV7-3 and TRBJ2-1, is GAGVSQTPSNKVTEKGKYVELRCDPISGHTALYWYRQSLGQGPEFLIYFQGTGAADDSGLPNDRFFAVRPEGSVSTLKIQRTERGDSAVYLCASSLIGTGKGDKQFFGPGTRLTVL.

This clone has only a few counts. This chain uses TRBV30 with TRBJ1-2; perhaps TRBD1 as D (6 bases). V was clipped by 0 bases and J by 5 bases, with 19 bases between them. The CDR3 is made up of 16 amino acids. CDR1 is GTSNPN, CDR2 SVGIG, per germline (reference sequence). The CDR3 DNA is TGTGCCTGGAGTGTATTGGGGGCCATTCCATTTTATGGCTACACCTTC. This gives the protein CAWSVLGAIPFYGYTF.

The DNA for the CDR3 is TGTGCCAGCAGCGCAAGGGCGGGGGCCTTTTACACAGATACGCAGTATTTT. This codes for CASSARAGAFYTDTQYF. The rearrangement joins TRBV25-1 to TRBJ2-3; the D gene is possibly TRBD2 (7 bases). This CDR3 has 17 residues. V lost 6 bases to trimming and J lost 2 bases, with 21 bases between them. Germline assignment: CDR1 MGHDK and CDR2 SYGVNS.

The chain recombines TRBV11-3 with TRBJ2-5, with 15 positions matching TRBD2. The J segment lost 4 bases and the V segment lost 5 bases, leaving 5 bases of the junction unmatched. This CDR3 has 16 amino acids. The germline V gene has CDR1 SGHNT and CDR2 YENEEA. CDR3 coding DNA: TGTGCCAGCAGCACCGGGACTAGCGGGGGGTCAGAGACCCAGTACTTC. Translation: CASSTGTSGGSETQYF.

The V gene is TRBV7-9, the J gene TRBJ1-2; D remains ambiguous. CDR1 is SEHNR, CDR2 FQNEAQ, per germline (reference sequence). V gave up 6 bases and J gave up 7 bases, with 6 bases separating them. CDR3 length: 10 residues. Here the CDR3 DNA reads TGTGCCAGCAGTCTTATTGGCTACACCTTC. This gives the protein CASSLIGYTF.

The rearrangement uses TRBV6-1 and TRBJ2-1; D may be TRBD1 (6 bases). The CDR3 contains 15 residues. V lost 3 bases and J lost 3, with 12 bases in between. CDR1 and CDR2 from the germline V gene are MNHNS and SASEGT. Written as DNA, the CDR3 is TGTGCCAGCAGTGAGGTGAGACAGGTCTACAATGAGCAGTTCTTC. Its translation: CASSEVRQVYNEQFF.

The table lists this clone with a few counts. The chain combines TRBV12-5 with TRBJ2-1, with 9 positions matching TRBD2. Germline loops: CDR1 LGHNT, CDR2 FRNRAP. This CDR3 spans 16 amino acids. Trimming at V came to 1 base and at J to 10 bases, leaving 11 bases not matched to a gene. CDR3 region: CASGLAGTSRYGEQFF. CDR3 nucleotide sequence: TGTGCTAGTGGTTTGGCAGGGACTAGCAGATACGGAGAGCAGTTCTTC.

J is TRBJ2-2 and V is TRBV5-1; D is possibly TRBD2 (5 bases). CDR1 and CDR2 (germline): SGHRS, YFSETQ. V was pared by 4 bases and J by 6 bases, with 22 bases between. The CDR3 extends over 17 amino acids. The CDR3 region is CASSVPAGPAGPGELFF. The CDR3 nucleotides are TGCGCCAGCAGCGTACCCGCCGGGCCCGCGGGCCCCGGGGAGCTGTTTTTT. Looking up the rest from reference TRBV5-1 and TRBJ2-2 gives the full variable domain: KAGVTQTPRYLIKTRGQQVTLSCSPISGHRSVSWYQQTPGQGLQFLFEYFSETQRNKGNFPGRFSGRQFSNSRSEMNVSTLELGDSALYLCASSVPAGPAGPGELFFGEGSRLTVL.

The CDR3 loop reads CSAGSGSVGTDTQYF. The CDR3 nucleotides read TGCAGCGCCGGAAGCGGGAGTGTGGGCACAGATACGCAGTATTTT. The chain joins TRBV29-1 to TRBJ2-3, with TRBD2 matching 8 bases. This CDR3 contains 15 residues. Germline V gives CDR1 SQVTM, CDR2 ANQGSEA. The ends lost 7 bases at V and 1 base at J; junction bases unmatched: 10.

J is TRBJ1-1 and V is TRBV13; no definite D call. V was trimmed by 5 bases and J by 0 bases, leaving 25 bases between them. Germline V gives CDR1 PRHDT, CDR2 FYEKMQ (reference sequence). The CDR3 totals 19 residues. CDR3 DNA: TGTGCCAGCAGCACCTTTAGGAGGTCTATTGTGGGAATGAACACTGAAGCTTTCTTT. It encodes CASSTFRRSIVGMNTEAFF.

The rearrangement joins TRBV7-2 to TRBJ2-3; TRBD2 agrees at 11 bases. CDR1 and CDR2 from the germline V gene are SGHTA and FQGNSA. J gave up 6 bases and V 2 bases, and 4 bases lay outside the gene matches. CDR3 size: 15 residues. The CDR3 sequence is CASSLKLAGVDTQYF. The DNA of the CDR3 is TGTGCCAGCAGCTTAAAACTAGCGGGGGTGGATACGCAGTATTTT.

The chain combines TRBV6-1 with TRBJ2-3; 10 nucleotides line up with TRBD2. J gave up 5 bases and V 2 bases, and 7 bases lay outside the gene matches. CDR3 length: 16 amino acids. The germline gives CDR1 MNHNS, CDR2 SASEGT. CDR3 sequence: CASSERLAGVIDTQYF. The DNA of the CDR3 is TGTGCCAGCAGTGAACGTCTAGCGGGAGTTATAGATACGCAGTATTTT.

The chain carries TRBV19 and TRBJ1-4; D gene unclear. The germline V and J ends were trimmed by 3 bases and 5 bases, with 13 bases remaining between them. Germline CDR1 and CDR2: LNHDA and SQIVND (reference sequence). The CDR3 consists of 15 residues. The CDR3 coding sequence is TGTGCCAGTAGTATCCCCGGGAGTATAAATGAAAAACTGTTTTTT. Its translation: CASSIPGSINEKLFF.

In this sample, this clone turned up once. This sequence joins TRBV2 and TRBJ2-7; D gene ambiguous. CDR3 length: 13 amino acids. Germline V gene lookup returns CDR1 SNHLY and CDR2 FYNNEI. Between the trimmed V and J ends, which lost 2 bases and 4 bases, there was a span of 9 bases. The CDR3 is CASSEIAQYEQYF. CDR3 nucleotide sequence: TGTGCCAGCAGTGAAATTGCGCAATACGAGCAGTACTTC.

The chain recombines TRBV12-5 with TRBJ2-7; D is perhaps TRBD2 (5 bases). Germline CDR1 LGHNT, CDR2 FRNRAP. Trimming took off 1 base at V and 5 bases at J, with 15 bases between the two ends. The CDR3 is 15 residues long. The CDR3 sequence: CASGLARPGMDEQYF. The CDR3 DNA is TGTGCTAGTGGTTTGGCACGACCGGGAATGGACGAGCAGTACTTC.

The CDR3 nucleotides read TGTGCCAGCTCCCCGGGTTCCCAGACGGAGACCCAGTACTTC. Residues: CASSPGSQTETQYF. This chain links TRBV25-1 with TRBJ2-5, with D hard to call. Germline V gives CDR1 MGHDK, CDR2 SYGVNS. This CDR3 contains 14 residues. V was trimmed by 8 bases and J by 5 bases, leaving 18 bases between them.

This clone was recorded only once. The chain is built from TRBV30 and TRBJ2-3; TRBD1 aligns across 9 bases. Germline trimming cut 5 bases from V and 3 bases from J; bases unmatched to any gene: 3. CDR1 and CDR2 (germline): GTSNPN, SVGIG (reference sequence). CDR3 length: 13 amino acids. CDR3 sequence: CAWSGTGTDTQYF. The CDR3 bases are TGTGCCTGGTCCGGGACAGGGACAGATACGCAGTATTTT.

This clone turned up a few times. V gene TRBV19 combines with J gene TRBJ2-5; 11 bases align to TRBD2. After removal of 0 bases from V and 5 bases from J, the junction contained 14 bases not matched to a gene. Germline V lookup: CDR1 LNHDA, CDR2 SQIVND (reference sequence). The length of the CDR3 is 19 residues. The CDR3 reads CASSIEEIAGGVIRETQYF. CDR3 bases: TGTGCCAGTAGTATAGAAGAGATAGCGGGAGGGGTCATACGGGAGACCCAGTACTTC.

The gene calls are TRBV5-4 and TRBJ1-2, with D maybe TRBD1 (5 bases). This CDR3 region has 17 residues. Germline values: CDR1 SGHNT, CDR2 YYREEE (reference sequence). The V end was cut by 3 bases, the J end by 1 base, with 19 bases between. The CDR3, as DNA: TGTGCCAGCAGCTCCACGCCCTGGGGCGGTCATAACTATGGCTACACCTTC. Amino acid sequence: CASSSTPWGGHNYGYTF.